The clone carrying this T cell receptor (beta chain) was picked up a small number of times. Its antigen is currently unknown. Time point indicated: newly diagnosed GD, antithyroid drugs for less than 3 months. PBMCs were the source of the RNA used for TCR sequencing. Relying on iRepertoire HTBI primers and Arm-PCR of CDR3 regions, the team built TCR beta libraries. TCRdb re-derived calls from the multiplex PCR reads in MiXCR, one entry per CDR3 protein. The sample consists of about 500,000 distinct CDR3 sequences, 12% of them appearing once. This specimen belongs to a study of regulatory T cells in long-lasting Graves disease. Study-wide results and caveats: Accuracy was possibly reduced by small sample size.

The CDR3 consists of 14 residues. V was shortened by 4 bases and J by 4 bases, with 13 bases between the two germline ends. The germline CDR1 and CDR2 sequences are LGHDT and YNNKEL (reference sequence). This sample was also put to use in a study of T cells in Graves' hyperthyroidism and ophthalmopathy.

The sequence came from a woman in her 30s with Graves disease. This rearrangement joins TRBV3-1 to TRBJ1-1, with D uncertain. Sequencing used peripheral blood mononuclear cells (PBMCs), obtained at new diagnosis, from a patient treated with antithyroid drugs. The CDR3 loop reads CASSPYIGTTEAFF. The DNA of the CDR3 is TGTGCCAGCAGCCCATACATAGGAACCACTGAAGCTTTCTTT.